One and the same sample provided the 9 T cell receptor beta chains below, sequenced in a study of molecular identifiers for immune sequencing clone quantification. TCRdb analysed the PCR reads with MiXCR anew, one entry per CDR3 protein. The table records roughly 320,000 distinct CDR3 sequences, about 23% of them present only once. Sequencing used naive CD8+ T cells from blood, with Jurkat cell RNA spiked in. As to subset: FACS-sorted CD8+CD4-CCR7+CD45RA+ naive T cells. These TCRs come from a human donor in good health. Some libraries in this study had Jurkat cell RNA spiked in.

This clonotype was recorded many times. The gene calls are TRBV5-6 and TRBJ2-1, with a weak D call TRBD2 (5 bases). Germline-derived CDR1 and CDR2 are SGHDT and YYEEEE. Trimming stripped 5 bases from V and 2 bases from J, with 14 bases between. The CDR3 length is 15 residues. CDR3 sequence reads: CASSLSGAAYNEQFF. CDR3 DNA sequence: TGTGCCAGCAGTCTCTCCGGAGCGGCCTACAATGAGCAGTTCTTC. Full variable domain (outside the CDR3, taken from reference TRBV5-6 and TRBJ2-1): DAGVTQSPTHLIKTRGQQVTLRCSPKSGHDTVSWYQQALGQGPQFIFQYYEEEERQRGNFPDRFSGHQFPNYSSELNVNALLLGDSALYLCASSLSGAAYNEQFFGPGTRLTVL.

This clonotype turned up a few times. The rearrangement joins TRBV12-3 or TRBV12-4 to TRBJ1-5; no firm D call. The CDR3 sequence is 13 residues long. V lost 4 bases and J 1 base, leaving 5 bases between the germline ends. The CDR3 coding sequence is TGTGCCAGCAGTTCAATGAGCAATCAGCCCCAGCATTTT. This sequence encodes CASSSMSNQPQHF.

This clonotype was found many times. The chain employs TRBV7-2 and TRBJ2-3, with a possible D match to TRBD1 (5 bases). This CDR3 spans 15 amino acids. The ends were cut back, 4 bases at V and 5 bases at J, with 16 bases in the middle. Germline values: CDR1 SGHTA, CDR2 FQGNSA. In DNA form, the CDR3 reads TGTGCCAGCAGCTCCGACAGCATGACTGGAGATACGCAGTATTTT. This sequence encodes CASSSDSMTGDTQYF.

This clonotype was seen repeatedly, ten times or more. The chain has TRBV28 and TRBJ2-7; D possibly uses TRBD1 or TRBD2 (5 bases each). The CDR3 is 14 amino acids. CDR1 MDHEN and CDR2 SYDVKM come from the germline V gene. V was clipped by 3 bases and J by 0 bases, with 9 bases between them. Here the CDR3 DNA reads TGTGCCAGCAGTTTCCGGGACGCCTCCTACGAGCAGTACTTC. Its translation is CASSFRDASYEQYF.

The chain joins TRBV19 to TRBJ2-3; D gene uncertain. Germline-derived CDR1 and CDR2 are LNHDA and SQIVND (reference sequence). V was shortened by 6 bases and J by 0 bases, with 10 bases between the two germline ends. The CDR3 loop spans 14 amino acids. The CDR3 loop reads CASRSFSSTDTQYF. The CDR3 nucleotides are TGTGCCAGTAGATCTTTTTCTAGCACAGATACGCAGTATTTT.

This clonotype was observed a few times. The chain links TRBV28 to TRBJ1-5, with D possibly TRBD1 on 5 matching bases. The CDR3 totals 15 residues. Germline values: CDR1 MDHEN, CDR2 SYDVKM. The V and J ends lost 6 bases and 8 bases respectively, with 20 bases between them. CDR3 DNA: TGTGCCAGCAGCTCGCGGGGCCCGCAAGTTGAGCCCCAGCATTTT. Translated, it gives CASSSRGPQVEPQHF.

A remark on this clonotype: At one of its ends the junction is not consistent with the germline gene, which may arise from a read error. The chain recombines TRBV5-1 with TRBJ1-1; weak D call: TRBD1 (5 bases). This CDR3 has 17 residues. Germline V CDR1 and CDR2: SGHRS, YFSETQ. The CDR3: CASSPFFRETENAEAFF. The CDR3 DNA is TGCGCCAGCAGCCCTTTTTTCAGGGAAACGGAGAACGCTGAAGCTTTCTTT. The whole variable domain, remainder taken from reference TRBV5-1 and TRBJ1-1, is KAGVTQTPRYLIKTRGQQVTLSCSPISGHRSVSWYQQTPGQGLQFLFEYFSETQRNKGNFPGRFSGRQFSNSRSEMNVSTLELGDSALYLCASSPFFRETENAEAFFGQGTRLTVV.

This clonotype was observed a handful of times. The chain recombines TRBV20-1 with TRBJ2-5, with D possibly called TRBD1 or TRBD2 (7 bases each). This CDR3 has 13 amino acids. Germline V gene lookup returns CDR1 DFQATT and CDR2 SNEGSKA (reference sequence). With 2 bases removed from V and 4 bases from J, the gap between germline ends came to 11 bases. The CDR3 nucleotides read TGCAGTGCTAGACAGGGGGGGGTAGAGACCCAGTACTTC. Its translation is CSARQGGVETQYF.

With regard to this clonotype: A read error may be the cause here, since a much bigger clone is one base away. The V call is TRBV10-3, the J call TRBJ1-1; D perhaps matches TRBD1 (6 bases). This CDR3 comprises 12 residues. The germline V gene has CDR1 ENHRY and CDR2 SYGVKD. Between the trimmed V and J ends, which lost 7 bases and 7 bases, there was a span of 13 bases. The chain's CDR3 is CAINLGANEAFF. Here the CDR3 DNA reads TGTGCCATCAACTTGGGGGCGAATGAAGCTTTCTTT.